Below are 21 T cell receptor beta chains sequenced from a single sample in a study of OX40 agonist ivuxolimab in advanced cancers. Repertoires were generated with immunoSEQ multiplex PCR, while TCRdb's copy carries only in-frame clones and drops some. Of about 84,000 clones in the sample, over 85% were seen once. The sequences come from CD4+ or CD8+ T cells sorted from blood, collected in a trial of the OX40 agonist ivuxolimab. Receptors originate from an adult with an advanced solid tumor such as melanoma, head and neck, liver or kidney cancer.

This clone was counted a single time. The V call is TRBV10-3, the J call TRBJ2-2, with TRBD2 identical over 9 bases. Germline V gene data show CDR1 as ENHRY and CDR2 as SYGVKD. CDR3 length: 16 amino acids. Unmatched junction bases numbered 7, after V lost 3 bases and J lost 5 bases. The CDR3 is CAISDVSGSYTGELFF. The CDR3 DNA reads TGTGCCATCAGTGATGTTAGCGGGAGCTATACCGGGGAGCTGTTTTTT.

The gene calls are TRBV5-6 and TRBJ2-7; maybe TRBD2 (6 bases). The CDR3 runs to 14 residues. V lost 2 bases and J 0 bases, leaving 9 bases between the germline ends. Germline V gene sequence: CDR1 SGHDT, CDR2 YYEEEE. CDR3 residues: CASSLAGFSYEQYF. CDR3 DNA: TGTGCCAGCAGCTTAGCGGGTTTCTCCTACGAGCAGTACTTC.

This chain connects TRBV5-1 to TRBJ2-6; tentatively, D is TRBD2 (6 bases). V was cut by 6 bases and J by 4 bases, with 14 bases left in between. CDR1 SGHRS and CDR2 YFSETQ come from the germline V gene. This CDR3 contains 15 residues. The CDR3 region has the DNA TGCGCCAGCAAGGTCGGGGGTTCCGGGGCCAACGTCCTGACTTTC. Its translation is CASKVGGSGANVLTF.

This sequence joins TRBV6-6 and TRBJ1-2; TRBD1 might be the D (6 bases). This CDR3 spans 12 amino acids. Germline V lookup: CDR1 MNHNY, CDR2 SVGAGI (reference sequence). Deletions cut 7 bases from V and 8 bases from J, with 14 bases between. The CDR3 region has the DNA TGTGCCAGCACCCACTACAGGGCCGGCTACACCTTC. Protein sequence: CASTHYRAGYTF.

The chain combines TRBV15 with TRBJ1-5; D is unclear. The CDR3 has 13 amino acids. CDR1 is LNHNV and CDR2 is YYDKDF in the germline V gene (reference sequence). V was clipped by 5 bases and J by 9 bases, with 14 bases between them. In DNA, the CDR3 is TGTGCCACCAGCCCTTCTCGGCGTCCGCCCCAGCATTTT. Protein sequence: CATSPSRRPPQHF.

This chain links TRBV10-2 with TRBJ1-2; D remains ambiguous. V lost 2 bases and J lost 4, with 11 bases in between. The CDR3 is 14 amino acids. CDR1 is WSHSY and CDR2 is SAAADI in the germline V gene. The CDR3 nucleotides are TGCGCCAGCAGTGAGGTTGCGGGGAGCTATGGCTACACCTTC. Amino acids: CASSEVAGSYGYTF.

Here the CDR3 reads CASSHLQRGLNEQFF. The CDR3 DNA is TGTGCCAGCAGCCACCTCCAGCGGGGTCTTAATGAGCAGTTCTTC. V gene TRBV14 combines with J gene TRBJ2-1; 7 bases align to TRBD2. Trimming took 3 bases from V and 7 from J; bases not matched to a gene: 9. The CDR3 extends over 15 amino acids. Germline values: CDR1 SGHDN, CDR2 FVKESK.

This chain connects TRBV28 to TRBJ1-3; D gene unclear. CDR1 MDHEN and CDR2 SYDVKM come from the germline V gene. This CDR3 is 11 amino acids long. The germline V and J ends were trimmed by 8 bases and 1 base, with 3 bases remaining between them. The CDR3 bases are TGTGCCAGCGGATCTGGAAACACCATATATTTT. Its translation is CASGSGNTIYF.

Details on this clone: A read error is likely, as this CDR3 ends without the conserved phenylalanine or tryptophan. Because the CDR3's place on the DNA is in doubt, the DNA is left out and the CDR3 is given as listed by TCRdb. V is TRBV12-2 and J is TRBJ2-7; the table's D call TRBD1 went unverified against the DNA. TRBV12-2 is given as a pseudogene. The CDR3 sequence runs 10 residues, both termini included. CDR3 residues: CASRLAWQGL.

V and J are TRBV6-5 and TRBJ2-7; 7 nucleotides match TRBD2. The germline V gene encodes CDR1 MNHEY and CDR2 SVGAGI. This CDR3 comprises 13 residues. V was clipped by 10 bases and J by 6 bases; unmatched bases: 12. This chain's CDR3 is CATRGVNRGEQYF. CDR3 in DNA: TGTGCCACCCGGGGGGTCAATCGGGGCGAGCAGTACTTC.

The chain is built from TRBV7-3 and TRBJ2-1; D unresolved. The germline V and J ends were trimmed by 2 bases and 9 bases, with 11 bases remaining between them. The germline V gene encodes CDR1 SGHTA and CDR2 FQGTGA. The CDR3 consists of 13 residues. This CDR3 is CASSLDLDSEQFF. The CDR3 nucleotides read TGTGCCAGCAGCTTAGATCTAGATTCTGAGCAGTTCTTC.

J is TRBJ2-2 and V is TRBV5-4; D is tentatively TRBD1 or TRBD2 (6 bases each). Germline CDR1 is SGHNT and CDR2 is YYREEE (reference sequence). This CDR3 contains 19 residues. V lost 2 bases, J lost 5 bases, and 25 bases lay in between. CDR3 residues: CASSLFLGALGGLTGELFF. The CDR3 DNA reads TGTGCCAGCAGCTTATTCTTGGGGGCCCTCGGGGGTCTGACCGGGGAGCTGTTTTTT.

J is TRBJ2-2 and V is TRBV2, with D possibly TRBD2 on 5 matching bases. The CDR3 sequence is 15 residues long. CDR1 and CDR2 (germline): SNHLY, FYNNEI. V shed 7 bases and J shed 1 base, with 13 bases lying between them. The DNA of the CDR3 is TGTGCCAGCACCTCCGGGATCATGAACACCGGGGAGCTGTTTTTT. As protein: CASTSGIMNTGELFF.

This clone was counted a single time. The chain is built from TRBV6-5 and TRBJ1-1; D is possibly TRBD1 (5 bases). The CDR3 totals 14 residues. V gave up 0 bases and J gave up 3 bases, with 8 bases separating them. Germline values: CDR1 MNHEY, CDR2 SVGAGI. The CDR3 is CASSYSGGYTEAFF. CDR3 DNA sequence: TGTGCCAGCAGTTACTCGGGGGGATACACTGAAGCTTTCTTT.

The rearrangement links TRBV4-1 to TRBJ1-5; TRBD1 might be the D (6 bases). Trimming pared 3 bases from V and 4 bases from J, leaving 13 bases between. The CDR3 is 15 amino acids. The germline gives CDR1 MGHRA, CDR2 YSYEKL. The CDR3 DNA is TGCGCCAGCAGCCAGGGAATACAGGGAAATCAGCCCCAGCATTTT. Its translation is CASSQGIQGNQPQHF.

The J gene is TRBJ2-2, the V gene TRBV10-1; 9 bases line up with TRBD1. The length of the CDR3 is 17 residues. Germline V gene sequence: CDR1 WNHNN, CDR2 SYGVQD (reference sequence). With V trimmed by 2 bases and J by 6 bases, 10 bases remained unmatched. The CDR3 nucleotides are TGCGCCAGCAGTGAGGCCCCCGGGACAGGGACGGCCGGGGAGCTGTTTTTT. Translation gives CASSEAPGTGTAGELFF.

This clone appeared a few times. The V gene is TRBV19, the J gene TRBJ1-2; D unresolved. The germline V and J ends were trimmed by 8 bases and 4 bases, with 14 bases remaining between them. This CDR3 is 13 amino acids long. CDR1 LNHDA and CDR2 SQIVND come from the germline V gene (reference sequence). The DNA of the CDR3 is TGTGCCAGTTCCTTTCTTTTAAGCTATGGCTACACCTTC. Translating gives CASSFLLSYGYTF.

The V and J genes are TRBV5-4 and TRBJ2-7; D gene uncertain. CDR1 is SGHNT, CDR2 YYREEE, per germline (reference sequence). V shed 4 bases and J shed 2 bases, with 16 bases lying between them. CDR3 size: 15 residues. CDR3 loop: CASSPSQPQPYEQYF. CDR3 nucleotides: TGTGCCAGCAGCCCGAGCCAACCACAGCCCTACGAGCAGTACTTC.

V gene TRBV21-1 combines with J gene TRBJ2-1; no check of the table's D call, TRBD1, against the DNA was made. TRBV21-1 is described as a pseudogene. CDR3 length: 13 residues. CDR3 DNA: TGTGCCAGCAGGGAAGGGGCAAGCAATGAGCAGTTCTTC. Amino acid sequence: CASREGASNEQFF.

The J gene is TRBJ2-7, the V gene TRBV2, with 9 bases identical to TRBD1. Per germline, CDR1 SNHLY and CDR2 FYNNEI. This CDR3 comprises 15 residues. J gave up 4 bases and V 8 bases, and 12 bases lay outside the gene matches. The CDR3 here is CASGKDGTGTYEQYF. CDR3 nucleotide sequence: TGTGCCAGCGGTAAAGACGGGACAGGGACATACGAGCAGTACTTC.

This rearrangement joins TRBV7-9 to TRBJ1-5; tentatively, D is TRBD1 (5 bases). Germline V gives CDR1 SEHNR, CDR2 FQNEAQ (reference sequence). Between the trimmed V and J ends, which lost 4 bases and 0 bases, there was a span of 7 bases. This CDR3 is built from 14 residues. CDR3 protein: CASSSDSSNQPQHF. The CDR3 region has the DNA TGTGCCAGCAGCTCAGACAGTAGCAATCAGCCCCAGCATTTT.